This TCR beta chain was identified in a study of blood T cells in healthy people across ages (dated by TCRdb to about 2015). With regard to the full study: In model experiments, roughly one uniquely barcoded TCR beta cDNA molecule per two T cells was captured by template switching. The study measured age-related changes in TCR beta repertoire diversity using deep sequencing normalized with unique cDNA molecular identifiers. The donors were split into four age groups: young (average 16 years), middle-aged (39), aged (more than 60) and long-lived (roughly 80). Donors of different ages were randomly distributed across sequencing lanes to avoid experimental bias. Using the same blood draw, the study looked at two additional independent replicas of 1 million unique cDNA reads for two donors, one aged 18 to 29 and the other aged 80 or older.

The study at large found these results: Donor CMV infection status was unknown, potentially confounding age-related changes in expanded clonotypes. Estimates of total diversity based on one million sequenced T cells were regarded as lower bounds and as underestimates. The percentage of naive T cells measured by flow cytometry correlated strongly with observed TCR beta diversity. Because profiling used bulk unsorted PBMCs, naive and antigen-experienced compartments could not be compared conclusively. As age increased, observed TCR beta diversity per million T cells dropped in a roughly linear way, and a significant reduction was already evident by age 40. The long-lived group showed more naive CD4+ T cells, fewer expanded clones and increased TCR diversity than the aged group, suggesting age selection.

Donors were 39 systemically healthy Caucasian individuals from Russia aged about 6 to 100 years. Ten milliliters of peripheral blood were drawn from each donor into EDTA-treated Vacutainer tubes. Ficoll-Paque density-gradient centrifugation was used to isolate PBMCs, with at least 6.5 million per sample. Trizol reagent was used to extract total RNA from the PBMCs, yielding at least 5 micrograms per sample. The percentages of naive CD45RAhigh/CD27high T cells were determined by flow cytometry on a PBMC aliquot from every donor. This clonotype was seen only a few times. The specificity of this receptor is unknown. Qualities for individual bases were not recorded, and no much larger clone is one base off. Per the germline V gene, MDHEN is the CDR1 and SYDVKM is the CDR2. Measured from the cysteine to the phenylalanine, the CDR3 is 15 residues long. Solely the CDR3 DNA is kept, with 45 bases framed from the first base. For this chain, trimming is 3 bases at the V end and 7 bases at the J end, and the number of junction bases without a gene match is 8.

The method was 5' RACE. Sequencing was carried out with an Illumina HiSeq 2500. A second PCR of roughly 7 to 12 cycles was performed with a sample-barcoded 5' primer and a J-beta primer mix. Each TCR beta cDNA molecule received a unique molecular identifier from a template-switch 5' adaptor carrying 12 random nucleotides. Each sample yielded at least 2.5 million CDR3-containing paired-end reads. First-strand cDNA synthesis was performed from all RNA using the Mint cDNA synthesis kit, with priming by a TRBC-specific oligonucleotide. All cDNA was treated with uracil-DNA glycosylase and then went through a first 18-cycle PCR with the universal primers M1SS and BC2_uni_R. The published analysis was carried out like this. Normalization of each sample was performed by random selection of 1 million high-quality reads, each carrying a distinct molecular identifier. Instead of being binned into consensus sequences, reads with shared molecular identifiers were discarded. MiTCR, with a Q25 quality threshold and the strictest error-elimination algorithm, was used for CDR3 identification, clonotype clustering and error correction. A nonparametric unseen species model with Euler transformation was used to estimate a lower bound on total TCR beta diversity. The raw public data were reprocessed by TCRdb itself: fastp quality trimming at Q25, MiXCR clonotype calling, in-frame beta chains only. Identical CDR3 proteins give one entry, which carries the most common genes and DNA. TCRdb's processing, not the authors' own work, is the source of the V and J calls. The sample table contains 800,000 or so distinct CDR3 sequences; only one count was recorded for about 42% of them. Less than 20% of the sample is taken by the ten largest.

The chain couples TRBV28 to TRBJ1-5, with TRBD1 matching 8 junction bases. The sequence was obtained from an older man in good health. The sequenced sample was blood. The nucleotides are TGTGCCAGCAGTTTCCGGACAGGGACGGAGCAGCCCCAGCATTTT. The translation is CASSFRTGTEQPQHF. The full variable domain, completed from the reference TRBV28 and TRBJ1-5 proteins outside the CDR3, reads DVKVTQSSRYLVKRTGEKVFLECVQDMDHENMFWYRQDPGLGLRLIYFSYDVKMKEKGDIPEGYSVSREKKERFSLILESASTNQTSMYLCASSFRTGTEQPQHFGDGTRLSIL.